These 8 T cell receptor beta chains were all obtained from the same sample, sequenced in a study of blood T cell repertoires in COVID-19. TCRdb's copy holds only in-frame clones and misses some; the assay was immunoSEQ multiplex PCR. The sample holds over 350,000 clones, approximately 89% seen once. Material for sequencing was PBMCs or T cells enriched from blood (not recorded which). All receptors derive from a woman between 40 and 50 years old who had been exposed to COVID-19.

This sequence joins TRBV5-4 and TRBJ2-2; maybe TRBD1 (5 bases). The CDR3 consists of 15 residues. V was trimmed by 2 bases and J by 4 bases, leaving 12 bases between them. Germline CDR1 reads SGHNT; CDR2 reads YYREEE (reference sequence). CDR3 nucleotides: TGTGCCAGCAGCTTATTCGACAGAACCACCGGGGAGCTGTTTTTT. As protein: CASSLFDRTTGELFF.

The genes are TRBV19 and TRBJ1-5; 7 bases map to TRBD1. Germline V gene sequence: CDR1 LNHDA, CDR2 SQIVND (reference sequence). The junction had 5 bases not matched to a gene; V was cut back by 11 bases and J by 4 bases. The CDR3 length is 12 residues. In DNA, the CDR3 is TGTGCCGGCGGGACAGTTAATCAGCCCCAGCATTTT. It codes for CAGGTVNQPQHF.

The chain is built from TRBV29-1 and TRBJ2-1, with D possibly being TRBD2 (5 bases). V shed 6 bases and J shed 10 bases, with 13 bases lying between them. This CDR3 is 11 amino acids long. Germline V gives CDR1 SQVTM, CDR2 ANQGSEA. CDR3 amino acids: CSVFMRAEQFF. CDR3 bases: TGCAGCGTGTTTATGCGGGCGGAGCAGTTCTTC.

The J gene is TRBJ2-3, the V gene TRBV24-1, with D tentatively TRBD1 (5 bases). Germline assignment: CDR1 KGHDR and CDR2 SFDVKD. Trimming took 0 bases from V and 11 from J, leaving 8 bases between them. The CDR3 is 12 amino acids. CDR3 DNA: TGTGCCACCAGTGATTTGGGGGCCTTGCAGTATTTT. It yields the protein CATSDLGALQYF.

The rearrangement joins TRBV5-6 to TRBJ2-2; 9 bases line up with TRBD1. CDR3 length: 16 residues. V lost 1 base and J lost 4; bases outside the gene matches: 5. Looked up from germline, CDR1 is SGHDT and CDR2 is YYEEEE. CDR3 sequence (DNA): TGTGCCAGCAGCTTGCTGGGACAGGGTTTCACCGGGGAGCTGTTTTTT. Protein product: CASSLLGQGFTGELFF.

Here the CDR3 DNA reads TGTGCCTGGAGTGTACTGCTAGCGGGGGGGCCCATTTCCTACAATGAGCAGTTCTTC. Its protein product is CAWSVLLAGGPISYNEQFF. The chain links TRBV30 to TRBJ2-1, with TRBD2 matching 12 bases. Germline V lookup: CDR1 GTSNPN, CDR2 SVGIG (reference sequence). The CDR3 runs to 19 residues. Unmatched junction bases numbered 10, after V lost 0 bases and J lost 1 base.

The genes are TRBV28 and TRBJ1-6; tentatively, D is TRBD1 (5 bases). The CDR3 runs 16 residues. Germline-derived CDR1 and CDR2 are MDHEN and SYDVKM. V gave up 7 bases and J gave up 9 bases, with 22 bases separating them. CDR3 DNA: TGTGCCAGCACCCAAATAGGGGCGATCCTGGGTTCACCCCTCCACTTT. Residues: CASTQIGAILGSPLHF.

The chain couples TRBV13 to TRBJ2-1; 12 bases fit TRBD2. With V trimmed by 4 bases and J by 3 bases, 4 bases remained unmatched. The CDR3 sequence is 16 residues long. Looked up from germline, CDR1 is PRHDT and CDR2 is FYEKMQ (reference sequence). CDR3 amino acids: CASSSGTSGYYNEQFF. DNA of the CDR3: TGTGCCAGCAGCTCCGGGACTAGCGGGTACTACAATGAGCAGTTCTTC.